The clone carrying this TCR beta chain has just one count. Its matching antigen is unknown. The immunoSEQ assay was version 4, run in survey mode. Repertoires were generated with immunoSEQ multiplex PCR, while TCRdb's copy carries only in-frame clones and drops some. This sample has approximately 46,000 clones; 70% to 90% occur once, and the top ten carry about 3.1%. Cells were stimulated nonspecifically with anti-CD3/anti-CD28 magnetic beads. Sorting of responding CD4+ T cells relied on upregulated CD40 ligand together with CD69. This sample is part of a study of persistence of HIV-infected CD4 T cells. Study-level information: Antigen stimulation activated a lower proportion of cells, more of them memory, than anti-CD3/anti-CD28 stimulation.

Whole-study findings and limits: Rare CMV-responding cells carrying HIV-1 proviruses were not analyzed separately for TCR.

Trimming left V 0 bases short and J 7 bases short, with 7 bases between. From germline, CDR1 is SGHDT and CDR2 YYEEEE. The CDR3 runs to 12 residues. This receptor was taken from an adult woman with HIV who was CMV-seropositive. This chain connects TRBV5-6 to TRBJ1-1; D uncertain. Source: CD4+ T cells sorted from PBMCs after roughly 17-hour stimulation, taken from a patient who received antiretroviral therapy. The CDR3 nucleotides read TGTGCCAGCAGCTTGGTGGTAGGTGAAGCTTTCTTT. Translation gives CASSLVVGEAFF. Full variable domain (remainder filled in from reference TRBV5-6 and TRBJ1-1): DAGVTQSPTHLIKTRGQQVTLRCSPKSGHDTVSWYQQALGQGPQFIFQYYEEEERQRGNFPDRFSGHQFPNYSSELNVNALLLGDSALYLCASSLVVGEAFFGQGTRLTVV.